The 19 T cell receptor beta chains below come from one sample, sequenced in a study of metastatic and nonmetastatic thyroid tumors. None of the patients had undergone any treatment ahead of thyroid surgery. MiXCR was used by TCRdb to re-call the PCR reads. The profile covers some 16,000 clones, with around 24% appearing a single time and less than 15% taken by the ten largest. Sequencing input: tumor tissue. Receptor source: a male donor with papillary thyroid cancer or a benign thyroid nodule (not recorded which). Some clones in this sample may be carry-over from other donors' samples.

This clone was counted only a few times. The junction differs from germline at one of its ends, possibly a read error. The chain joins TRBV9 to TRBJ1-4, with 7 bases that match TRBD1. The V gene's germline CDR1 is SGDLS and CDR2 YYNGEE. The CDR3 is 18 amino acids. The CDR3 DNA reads TGTGCCAGTAGCGAACGCTCGGGACAGTGGGCTACTAATGAAAAACTGTTTTTT. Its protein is CASSERSGQWATNEKLFF.

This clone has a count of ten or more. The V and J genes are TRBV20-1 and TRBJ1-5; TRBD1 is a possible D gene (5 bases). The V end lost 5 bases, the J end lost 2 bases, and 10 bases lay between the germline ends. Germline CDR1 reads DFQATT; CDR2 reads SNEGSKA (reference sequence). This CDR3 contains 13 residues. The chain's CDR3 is CSAPAGGNQPQHF. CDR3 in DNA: TGCAGTGCTCCGGCGGGGGGCAATCAGCCCCAGCATTTT.

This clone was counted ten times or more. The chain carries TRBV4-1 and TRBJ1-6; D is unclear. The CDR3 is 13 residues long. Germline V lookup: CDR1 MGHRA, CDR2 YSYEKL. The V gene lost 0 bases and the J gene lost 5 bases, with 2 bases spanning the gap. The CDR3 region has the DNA TGCGCCAGCAGCCAAGATAATAATTCACCCCTCCACTTT. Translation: CASSQDNNSPLHF.

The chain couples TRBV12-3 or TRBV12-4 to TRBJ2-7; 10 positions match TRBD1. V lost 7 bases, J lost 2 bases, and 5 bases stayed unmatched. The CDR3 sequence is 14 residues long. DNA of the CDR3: TGTGCCAGCACCCCGGGGACAGGGGCCTACGAGCAGTACTTC. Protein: CASTPGTGAYEQYF.

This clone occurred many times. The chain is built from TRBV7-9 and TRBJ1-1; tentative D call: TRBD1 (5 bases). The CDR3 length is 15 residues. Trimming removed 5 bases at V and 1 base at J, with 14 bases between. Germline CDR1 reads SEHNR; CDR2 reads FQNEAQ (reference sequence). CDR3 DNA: TGTGCCAGCAGCCCGGGCGGGACGGCGAACACTGAAGCTTTCTTT. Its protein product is CASSPGGTANTEAFF.

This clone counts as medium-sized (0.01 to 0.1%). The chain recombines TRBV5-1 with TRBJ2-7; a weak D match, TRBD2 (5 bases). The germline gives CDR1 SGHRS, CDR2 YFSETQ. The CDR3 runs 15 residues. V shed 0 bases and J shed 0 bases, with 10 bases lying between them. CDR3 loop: CASSLEWESSYEQYF. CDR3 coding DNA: TGCGCCAGCAGCTTGGAGTGGGAGAGCTCCTACGAGCAGTACTTC.

CDR3 in amino acids: CASSLVLSGQETQYF. The CDR3 DNA reads TGTGCCAGCAGCTTGGTCCTGAGTGGCCAAGAGACCCAGTACTTC. The chain couples TRBV5-4 to TRBJ2-5; unclear D gene. CDR1 and CDR2 (germline): SGHNT, YYREEE (reference sequence). The CDR3 length is 15 residues. Trimming left V 0 bases short and J 1 base short, with 10 bases between.

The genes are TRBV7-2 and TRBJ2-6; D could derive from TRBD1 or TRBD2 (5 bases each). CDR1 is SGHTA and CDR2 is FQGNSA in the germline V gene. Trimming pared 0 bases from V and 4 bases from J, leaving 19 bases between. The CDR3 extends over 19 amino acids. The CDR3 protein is CASSLAGTIKSGGANVLTF. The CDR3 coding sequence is TGTGCCAGCAGCTTAGCCGGGACCATCAAGAGTGGGGGGGCCAACGTCCTGACTTTC.

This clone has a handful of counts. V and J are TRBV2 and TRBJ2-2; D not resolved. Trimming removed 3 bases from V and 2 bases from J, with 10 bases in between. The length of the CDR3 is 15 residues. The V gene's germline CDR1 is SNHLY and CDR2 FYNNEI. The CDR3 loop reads CASSDILRNTGELFF. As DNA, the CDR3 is TGTGCCAGCAGTGACATTCTGAGAAACACCGGGGAGCTGTTTTTT.

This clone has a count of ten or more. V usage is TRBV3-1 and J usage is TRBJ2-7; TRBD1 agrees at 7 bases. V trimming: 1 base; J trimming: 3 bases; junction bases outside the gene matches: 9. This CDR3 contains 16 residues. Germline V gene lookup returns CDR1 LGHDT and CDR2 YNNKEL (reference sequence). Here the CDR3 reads CASSQVYWDRNYEQYF. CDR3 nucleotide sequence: TGTGCCAGCAGCCAAGTATATTGGGACAGAAACTACGAGCAGTACTTC.

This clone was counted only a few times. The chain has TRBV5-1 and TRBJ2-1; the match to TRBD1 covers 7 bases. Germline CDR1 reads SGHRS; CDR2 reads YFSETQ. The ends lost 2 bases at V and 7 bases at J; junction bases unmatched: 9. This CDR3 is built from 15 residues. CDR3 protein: CASSFVLTGLNEQFF. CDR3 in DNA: TGCGCCAGCAGCTTTGTGTTGACAGGGCTGAATGAGCAGTTCTTC.

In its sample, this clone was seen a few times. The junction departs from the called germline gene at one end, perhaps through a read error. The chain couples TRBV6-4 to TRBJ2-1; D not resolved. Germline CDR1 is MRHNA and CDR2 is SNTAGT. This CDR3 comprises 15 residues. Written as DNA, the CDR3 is TGTGCCAGCAGTGACTCGATCTTAGCCGGCGATGAGCATTTCTTC. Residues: CASSDSILAGDEHFF.

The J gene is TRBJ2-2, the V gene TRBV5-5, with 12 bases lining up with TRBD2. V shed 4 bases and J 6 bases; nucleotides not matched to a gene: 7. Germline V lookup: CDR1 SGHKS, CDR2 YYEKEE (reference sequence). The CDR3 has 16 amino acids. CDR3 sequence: CASSLASGRAPGELFF. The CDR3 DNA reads TGTGCCAGCAGCCTCGCTAGCGGGAGGGCCCCCGGGGAGCTGTTTTTT.

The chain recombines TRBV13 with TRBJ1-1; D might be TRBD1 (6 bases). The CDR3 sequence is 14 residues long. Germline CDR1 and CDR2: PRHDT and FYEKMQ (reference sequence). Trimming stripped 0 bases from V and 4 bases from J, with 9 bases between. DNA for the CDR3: TGTGCCAGCAGCTTAGGAAGGGGGAGCACTGAAGCTTTCTTT. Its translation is CASSLGRGSTEAFF.

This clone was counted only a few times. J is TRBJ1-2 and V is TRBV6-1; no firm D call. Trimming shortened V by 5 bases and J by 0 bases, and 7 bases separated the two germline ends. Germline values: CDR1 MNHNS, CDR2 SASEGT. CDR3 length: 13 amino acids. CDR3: CASSPGANYGYTF. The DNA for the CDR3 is TGTGCCAGCAGTCCAGGAGCTAACTATGGCTACACCTTC.

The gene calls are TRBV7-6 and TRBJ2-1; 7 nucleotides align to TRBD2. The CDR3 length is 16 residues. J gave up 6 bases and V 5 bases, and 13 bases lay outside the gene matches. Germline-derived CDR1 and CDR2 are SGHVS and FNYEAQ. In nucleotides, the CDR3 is TGTGCCAGCAGCCCAGCGGGACCCACCCGATCCAATGAGCAGTTCTTC. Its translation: CASSPAGPTRSNEQFF.

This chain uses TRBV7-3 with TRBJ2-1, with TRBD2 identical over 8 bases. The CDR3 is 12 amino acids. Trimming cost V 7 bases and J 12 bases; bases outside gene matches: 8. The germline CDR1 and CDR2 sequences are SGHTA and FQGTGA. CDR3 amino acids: CASIPPAGAQFF. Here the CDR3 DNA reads TGTGCCAGCATCCCCCCAGCGGGAGCGCAGTTCTTC.

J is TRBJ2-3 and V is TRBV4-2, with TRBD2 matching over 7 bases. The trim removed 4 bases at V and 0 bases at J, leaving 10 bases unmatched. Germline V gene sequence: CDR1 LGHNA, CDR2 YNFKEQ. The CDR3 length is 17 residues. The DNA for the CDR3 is TGTGCCAGCAGCCTTAAGCCCCCTAGCGGAAGCACAGATACGCAGTATTTT. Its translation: CASSLKPPSGSTDTQYF.

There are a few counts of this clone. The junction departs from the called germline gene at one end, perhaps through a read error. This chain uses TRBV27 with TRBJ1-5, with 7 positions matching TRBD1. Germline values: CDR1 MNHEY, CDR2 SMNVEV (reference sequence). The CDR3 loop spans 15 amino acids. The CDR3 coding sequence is TGTGCCAGCAGTCGCAGGGGGAATAGCAATAAGCCCCAGCATTTT. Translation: CASSRRGNSNKPQHF.